This T cell receptor beta chain was captured in a study of CD8 T cells in Susac syndrome. V lost 1 base to trimming and J lost 0 bases, with 7 bases between them. The CDR3 extends over 14 amino acids. The germline V gene encodes CDR1 GTSNPN and CDR2 SVGIG (reference sequence). Reverse transcription of roughly 0.45 to 1 ug RNA used random hexamers. TCRdb recomputed calls from the immunoSEQ multiplex PCR reads with MiXCR, one row per CDR3 protein. The table lists 150,000 to 200,000 distinct CDR3 sequences, approximately 93% of them singletons, with about 0.086% in the top ten. The receptor comes from a human donor with multiple sclerosis. The V call is TRBV30, the J call TRBJ2-1; D is undetermined. The sequenced material came from CD4+ T cells from PBMCs. CDR3 sequence reads: CAWSAPGSYNEQFF. The CDR3 DNA is TGTGCCTGGAGTGCCCCGGGCTCCTACAATGAGCAGTTCTTC.